This is a list of T cell receptor beta chains from one sample in a study of patients and donors after allogeneic stem cell transplantation. One entry per CDR3 protein results from TCRdb running MiXCR on the RT-PCR reads. The table has more than 150,000 distinct CDR3 sequences, 35% to 50% seen once. Sequencing used blood, either unsorted or a sorted T cell fraction (not recorded which). Receptors originate from a human donor who was either an allogeneic HSCT recipient or a stem cell or donor lymphocyte infusion donor (not recorded which). It is not recorded whose cells these are; they may come from a transplant donor. Both conserved end residues are part of each CDR3. The order of the fields is D gene, clone size, J gene, V gene, CDR3 DNA, CDR3 protein. A D gene is named only where the DNA matches it firmly. Rows give clone size only sometimes, using once, few, many, or a class for an expanded clone.

TRBD1 . TRBJ2-2 TRBV12-3/TRBV12-4 TGTGCCAGCAGACCAAGGACAGGGGACGGGGAGCTGTTTTTT CASRPRTGDGELFF
. few TRBJ2-1 TRBV18 TGTGCCAGCCGGGACCCCTCCTACAATGAGCAGTTCTTC CASRDPSYNEQFF
. . TRBJ2-3 TRBV7-8 TGTGCCAGCAGCTGGCCTGGAGATACGCAGTATTTT CASSWPGDTQYF
. . TRBJ1-1 TRBV14 TGTGCCAGCAGCCCGGGCCCCAGGAACACTGAAGCTTTCTTT CASSPGPRNTEAFF
TRBD2 . TRBJ2-7 TRBV24-1 TGTGCCACCAGTGATGGCGGGAGCCACGAGCAGTACTTC CATSDGGSHEQYF
. . TRBJ1-1 TRBV30 TGTGCCTGGGGGGACTTGGACACTGAAGCTTTCTTT CAWGDLDTEAFF
. . TRBJ2-4 TRBV27 TGTGCCAGCAGTTTACAAGGAGCTAGCAAAAACATTCAGTACTTC CASSLQGASKNIQYF
TRBD2 once TRBJ2-1 TRBV6-5 TGTGCCAGCTGGGCGGGAGGACCGCATGAGCAGTTCTTC CASWAGGPHEQFF
TRBD2 few TRBJ2-5 TRBV29-1 TGCAGCGTGGTCGGCGGGAGAGAGACCCAGTACTTC CSVVGGRETQYF
. . TRBJ2-5 TRBV4-2 TGTGCCAGCAGCCCCGACGGGCGGGCAAAAGAGACCCAGTACTTC CASSPDGRAKETQYF
. . TRBJ2-1 TRBV6-5 TGTGCCAGCAGTTACCTCTTAGCCCCCTACAATGAGCAGTTCTTC CASSYLLAPYNEQFF
. . TRBJ1-1 TRBV24-1 TGTGCCACCAGTGATCCCCAAGGAGGGAACACTGAAGCTTTCTTT CATSDPQGGNTEAFF
. . TRBJ1-3 TRBV2 TGTGCCAGCAGCGCTCGGACAATGCCTGGAAACACCATATATTTT CASSARTMPGNTIYF
TRBD2 . TRBJ2-3 TRBV11-2 TGTGCCATTTCGTTAGCGGGAGCTAGCACAGATACGCAGTATTTT CAISLAGASTDTQYF
. . TRBJ2-2 TRBV12-3/TRBV12-4 TGTGCCAGCACAAGTGGGGCAGGTCCGAACACCGGGGAGCTGTTTTTT CASTSGAGPNTGELFF
. . TRBJ2-1 TRBV7-9 TGTGCCAGCAGCTCCGAGACTAGAATCAATGAGCAGTTCTTC CASSSETRINEQFF
. . TRBJ1-1 TRBV19 TGTGCCAGTAGTATAGATCTTTGGGGGAACACTGAAGCTTTCTTT CASSIDLWGNTEAFF
. . TRBJ1-3 TRBV7-8 TGTGCCAGCAGCTTACCGCGAGCAAACACCATATATTTT CASSLPRANTIYF
TRBD2 . TRBJ2-5 TRBV4-2 TGTGCCAGCAGCCAGATTCCGACTAGCGGGAAGGAGACCCAGTACTTC CASSQIPTSGKETQYF
TRBD2 once TRBJ2-1 TRBV19 TGTGCCAGTGACCAGAGACTAGCGATCCGGAATGAGCAGTTCTTC CASDQRLAIRNEQFF
. . TRBJ1-1 TRBV20-1 TGCAGTGCTAGGTACAGGGTCGGAACCGAAGCGAACACTGAAGCTTTCTTT CSARYRVGTEANTEAFF
. . TRBJ1-6 TRBV12-3/TRBV12-4 TGTGCCAGCAGTTTTGGTTCACCCCTCCACTTT CASSFGSPLHF